Below are 29 T cell receptor beta chains sequenced from a single sample in a study of T cell changes during pregnancy in multiple sclerosis. Data came from immunoSEQ multiplex PCR; TCRdb stores just in-frame clones and leaves some out. The sample records around 85,000 clones, about nine tenths being singletons. The sequences come from PBMCs, collected in the first trimester of pregnancy. Receptors originate from a female donor in good health, serving as a control in a pregnancy study. Some clones in this sample may be carry-over from other donors' samples.

With respect to this clone: The sample has other DNA sequences that encode this CDR3 too. The V and J genes are TRBV7-9 and TRBJ2-7, with D possibly matching TRBD1 (7 bases). The CDR3 is made up of 19 amino acids. Germline CDR1 reads SEHNR; CDR2 reads FQNEAQ (reference sequence). The V gene lost 0 bases and the J gene lost 0 bases, with 21 bases spanning the gap. CDR3 DNA: TGTGCCAGCAGCTTAGCGCGGGACAGCTTAAGATTATTCTCCTACGAGCAGTACTTC. Protein: CASSLARDSLRLFSYEQYF.

The chain employs TRBV6-6 and TRBJ1-3, with D perhaps matching TRBD1 (5 bases). Looked up from germline, CDR1 is MNHNY and CDR2 is SVGAGI (reference sequence). This CDR3 spans 12 amino acids. Trimming pared 8 bases from V and 4 bases from J, leaving 9 bases between. CDR3 coding DNA: TGTGCCAGCCACGGGGGGGGAAACACCATATATTTT. Amino acids: CASHGGGNTIYF.

J is TRBJ1-1 and V is TRBV2; D gene uncertain. CDR3 length: 13 amino acids. CDR1 and CDR2 (germline): SNHLY, FYNNEI. Trimming shortened V by 2 bases and J by 8 bases, and 12 bases separated the two germline ends. The CDR3 bases are TGTGCCAGCAGTGAATTAGAACAGCTAGAAGCTTTCTTT. Encoded protein: CASSELEQLEAFF.

This clone was detected a few times. V usage is TRBV7-9 and J usage is TRBJ1-2; D not resolved. The V end lost 1 base, the J end lost 2 bases, and 11 bases lay between the germline ends. Germline values: CDR1 SEHNR, CDR2 FQNEAQ (reference sequence). The CDR3 covers 15 residues. The CDR3 DNA sequence: TGTGCCAGCAGCTTAGTAGCCAGTGGGAACTATGGCTACACCTTC. It translates to CASSLVASGNYGYTF.

The chain recombines TRBV19 with TRBJ2-3; 9 bases align to TRBD2. This CDR3 is 14 amino acids long. J gave up 2 bases and V 7 bases, and 4 bases lay outside the gene matches. Germline lookup yields CDR1 LNHDA and CDR2 SQIVND (reference sequence). The CDR3 region is CASKAGGLTDTQYF. The CDR3 DNA reads TGTGCCAGTAAGGCGGGGGGGCTCACAGATACGCAGTATTTT.

The chain recombines TRBV2 with TRBJ1-5; no reliable D call. V was clipped by 1 base and J by 0 bases, with 7 bases between them. Germline V lookup: CDR1 SNHLY, CDR2 FYNNEI. CDR3 length: 15 amino acids. CDR3 DNA: TGTGCCAGCAGTGAAGTGAGGAATAGCAATCAGCCCCAGCATTTT. Translated: CASSEVRNSNQPQHF. The full variable domain, completed using reference TRBV2 and TRBJ1-5, is EPEVTQTPSHQVTQMGQEVILRCVPISNHLYFYWYRQILGQKVEFLVSFYNNEISEKSEIFDDQFSVERPDGSNFTLKIRSTKLEDSAMYFCASSEVRNSNQPQHFGDGTRLSIL.

The chain uses TRBV7-2 and TRBJ2-7; D remains ambiguous. Trimming pared 1 base from V and 2 bases from J, leaving 12 bases between. There are 15 residues in the CDR3. Per germline, CDR1 SGHTA and CDR2 FQGNSA. The CDR3, as DNA: TGTGCCAGCAGCTTAGGAGGTCCGGTAGCCTACGAGCAGTACTTC. The encoded protein is CASSLGGPVAYEQYF.

This clone was observed a single time. The chain carries TRBV4-3 and TRBJ2-5; 9 nucleotides match TRBD1. Germline values: CDR1 LGHNA, CDR2 YSLEER. The CDR3 contains 15 residues. The V and J ends lost 1 base and 4 bases, in that order; junction bases with no gene match: 4. The CDR3 nucleotides are TGCGCCAGCAGCCAAGGGCAACAGGGGGCAGAGACCCAGTACTTC. This codes for CASSQGQQGAETQYF.

The chain uses TRBV28 and TRBJ2-6; no firm D call. The CDR3 length is 16 residues. Germline lookup yields CDR1 MDHEN and CDR2 SYDVKM. Trimming shortened V by 6 bases and J by 0 bases, and 12 bases separated the two germline ends. CDR3 sequence: CASSLNDFSGANVLTF. The CDR3, as DNA: TGTGCCAGCAGCCTAAACGATTTCTCTGGGGCCAACGTCCTGACTTTC.

This chain uses TRBV9 with TRBJ1-2, with a weak D call TRBD1 (5 bases). V lost 1 base to trimming and J lost 4 bases, with 17 bases between them. This CDR3 spans 16 amino acids. The germline gives CDR1 SGDLS, CDR2 YYNGEE. This chain's CDR3 is CASSVSGSGPIYGYTF. The CDR3 DNA reads TGTGCCAGCAGCGTATCAGGGTCAGGGCCCATCTATGGCTACACCTTC.

CDR3 protein: CASSLGQGNYGYTF. CDR3 DNA sequence: TGTGCCAGCAGTTTGGGACAAGGGAACTATGGCTACACCTTC. The V and J genes are TRBV28 and TRBJ1-2; tentative D call: TRBD1 (6 bases). The germline V and J ends were trimmed by 3 bases and 2 bases, with 10 bases remaining between them. The CDR3 consists of 14 residues. Germline CDR1 MDHEN, CDR2 SYDVKM.

The chain has TRBV27 and TRBJ1-2; unclear D gene. Per the germline V gene, CDR1 is MNHEY and CDR2 is SMNVEV (reference sequence). The CDR3 runs to 15 residues. The V gene lost 5 bases and the J gene lost 4 bases, with 17 bases spanning the gap. The CDR3 region is CASSRTWGGGYGYTF. The DNA for the CDR3 is TGTGCCAGCAGTCGTACTTGGGGAGGTGGCTATGGCTACACCTTC.

The chain carries TRBV18 and TRBJ2-3; D not certain. V shed 5 bases and J shed 6 bases, with 18 bases lying between them. Germline CDR1 and CDR2: KGHSH and LQKENI. CDR3 length equals 15 residues. In nucleotides, the CDR3 is TGTGCCAGCTCATCTACGACCGACAAAGGCGATACGCAGTATTTT. Its translation is CASSSTTDKGDTQYF.

The chain is built from TRBV18 and TRBJ2-7, with 9 bases identical to TRBD1. Germline-derived CDR1 and CDR2 are KGHSH and LQKENI. The CDR3 is made up of 13 amino acids. The junction had 8 bases not matched to a gene; V was cut back by 8 bases and J by 6 bases. CDR3 nucleotides: TGTGCCAGCACCCCGGGACAGGGAGTCGAGCAGTACTTC. This sequence encodes CASTPGQGVEQYF.

This clone was detected only once. The rearrangement joins TRBV7-3 to TRBJ2-1; D is unresolved. This CDR3 contains 14 residues. Trimming cost V 1 base and J 5 bases, with 9 bases left between them. Germline V gives CDR1 SGHTA, CDR2 FQGTGA. CDR3 DNA sequence: TGTGCCAGCAGCTTAAGATCGGTGGACAATGAGCAGTTCTTC. This codes for CASSLRSVDNEQFF.

The rearrangement joins TRBV5-6 to TRBJ2-3; D remains ambiguous. CDR3 length equals 14 residues. The germline V gene has CDR1 SGHDT and CDR2 YYEEEE. Trimming removed 6 bases at V and 0 bases at J, with 11 bases between. The CDR3 nucleotides read TGTGCCAGCAACACCATGTTCAGCACAGATACGCAGTATTTT. This translates into CASNTMFSTDTQYF.

The V gene is TRBV7-3, the J gene TRBJ2-3, with 12 nucleotides matching TRBD2. V lost 2 bases, J lost 0 bases, and 0 bases stayed unmatched. CDR1 and CDR2 (germline): SGHTA, FQGTGA. The CDR3 has 16 residues. DNA for the CDR3: TGTGCCAGCAGCTTAGGGACTAGCGGGAGCACAGATACGCAGTATTTT. The encoded protein is CASSLGTSGSTDTQYF. The whole variable domain, remainder taken from reference TRBV7-3 and TRBJ2-3, is GAGVSQTPSNKVTEKGKYVELRCDPISGHTALYWYRQSLGQGPEFLIYFQGTGAADDSGLPNDRFFAVRPEGSVSTLKIQRTERGDSAVYLCASSLGTSGSTDTQYFGPGTRLTVL.

V is TRBV15 and J is TRBJ1-1; D is unclear. The length of the CDR3 is 13 residues. Trimming took off 6 bases at V and 3 bases at J, with 11 bases between the two ends. The germline CDR1 and CDR2 sequences are LNHNV and YYDKDF (reference sequence). CDR3 region: CATSYKEDTEAFF. For the CDR3, the DNA is TGTGCCACCAGTTATAAGGAGGACACTGAAGCTTTCTTT.

This clone has just a few counts. The CDR3 bases are TGTGCCAGCAGCTCGGGGGATACTGAAGCTTTCTTT. Protein: CASSSGDTEAFF. The J gene is TRBJ1-1, the V gene TRBV11-3, with a tentative D call TRBD1 (5 bases). Germline assignment: CDR1 SGHNT and CDR2 YENEEA. V lost 4 bases to trimming and J lost 5 bases, with 8 bases between them. The CDR3 runs to 12 residues.

The chain couples TRBV11-2 to TRBJ1-2, with 7 bases identical to TRBD1. Germline CDR1 and CDR2: SGHAT and FQNNGV. The CDR3 runs to 15 residues. V shed 5 bases, J shed 3 bases, and the junction held 9 bases outside the gene matches. CDR3 nucleotide sequence: TGTGCCAGCAGCACCCCCGACAGGGTGTACTATGGCTACACCTTC. This codes for CASSTPDRVYYGYTF.

This chain uses TRBV13 with TRBJ2-7; 8 nucleotides align to TRBD1. CDR1 is PRHDT, CDR2 FYEKMQ, per germline (reference sequence). CDR3 length equals 16 residues. With V trimmed by 0 bases and J by 4 bases, 8 bases remained unmatched. CDR3 amino acids: CASSLGAGTGAYEQYF. The CDR3, as DNA: TGTGCCAGCAGCTTAGGCGCCGGGACAGGAGCGTACGAGCAGTACTTC.

As DNA, the CDR3 is TGTGCCAGCAGCTTCGTCTACCGGGACATTTATAGCAATCAGCCCCAGCATTTT. Translating gives CASSFVYRDIYSNQPQHF. This chain joins TRBV5-6 and TRBJ1-5, with D possibly TRBD1 on 6 matching bases. CDR3 size: 18 residues. Germline V gene lookup returns CDR1 SGHDT and CDR2 YYEEEE. V dropped 2 bases and J dropped 0 bases, with 18 bases sitting between them.

The gene calls are TRBV16 and TRBJ1-1; weak D call: TRBD1 (5 bases). This CDR3 contains 14 residues. With 0 bases removed from V and 5 bases from J, the gap between germline ends came to 10 bases. Germline CDR1 is KGHSY and CDR2 is FQNENV. As DNA, the CDR3 is TGTGCCAGCAGCCAATCGCCTGGGGGGACTGAAGCTTTCTTT. Translating it yields CASSQSPGGTEAFF.

The chain employs TRBV5-1 and TRBJ1-2; the D gene is possibly TRBD1 (6 bases). The CDR3 contains 13 residues. The germline V gene has CDR1 SGHRS and CDR2 YFSETQ. Trimming stripped 0 bases from V and 4 bases from J, with 7 bases between. In nucleotides, the CDR3 is TGCGCCAGCAGCTTGGGACAGGTCTATGGCTACACCTTC. It specifies CASSLGQVYGYTF. The complete variable domain, with remaining parts taken from reference TRBV5-1 and TRBJ1-2, reads KAGVTQTPRYLIKTRGQQVTLSCSPISGHRSVSWYQQTPGQGLQFLFEYFSETQRNKGNFPGRFSGRQFSNSRSEMNVSTLELGDSALYLCASSLGQVYGYTFGSGTRLTVV.

The V call is TRBV5-8, the J call TRBJ2-7; TRBD1 aligns across 8 bases. Trimming cost V 3 bases and J 6 bases; bases outside gene matches: 11. The CDR3 is made up of 15 amino acids. Germline V gives CDR1 SGHTS, CDR2 YDEGEE. The chain's CDR3 is CASSSLSGTGAEQYF. As DNA, the CDR3 is TGTGCCAGCAGCTCCCTCTCCGGGACAGGAGCCGAGCAGTACTTC. The full variable domain, rest sourced from reference TRBV5-8 and TRBJ2-7, is EAGVTQSPTHLIKTRGQQATLRCSPISGHTSVYWYQQALGLGLQFLLWYDEGEERNRGNFPPRFSGRQFPNYSSELNVNALELEDSALYLCASSSLSGTGAEQYFGPGTRLTVT.

The V call is TRBV29-1, the J call TRBJ2-1; D may be TRBD1 (5 bases). CDR3 size: 16 residues. The V gene lost 0 bases and the J gene lost 2 bases, with 14 bases spanning the gap. Germline-derived CDR1 and CDR2 are SQVTM and ANQGSEA. CDR3 sequence reads: CSVEDSFAGPYNEQFF. CDR3 sequence (DNA): TGCAGCGTTGAAGATAGTTTTGCAGGGCCCTACAATGAGCAGTTCTTC.

The chain combines TRBV11-1 with TRBJ2-5, with 12 bases fitting TRBD2. V dropped 5 bases and J dropped 5; count of bases not matched to a gene: 9. Germline CDR1 reads SGHAT; CDR2 reads FQDESV (reference sequence). The CDR3 loop spans 16 amino acids. The CDR3 bases are TGTGCCAGCAGCCAAGGCACTAGCGGGAGGTGGGAGACCCAGTACTTC. The encoded protein is CASSQGTSGRWETQYF.

This chain's CDR3 is CASSLAREAFF. The DNA for the CDR3 is TGTGCCAGCAGCTTGGCCAGGGAAGCTTTCTTT. V and J are TRBV5-6 and TRBJ1-1; D is ambiguous. CDR3 length equals 11 residues. Germline V CDR1 and CDR2: SGHDT, YYEEEE. Trimming left V 0 bases short and J 8 bases short, with 5 bases between.

This rearrangement joins TRBV7-2 to TRBJ2-4; TRBD1 might be the D (6 bases). CDR3 size: 13 residues. CDR1 is SGHTA and CDR2 is FQGNSA in the germline V gene. V was trimmed by 2 bases and J by 7 bases, leaving 9 bases between them. CDR3 DNA: TGTGCCAGCAGCTTAACAGGGCAGAACATTCAGTACTTC. Encoded protein: CASSLTGQNIQYF.